These 32 T cell receptor beta chains were sequenced from one sample in a study of T-cell reconstitution after alpha-beta-depleted transplantation in children. Researchers prepared the TCRbeta library using unique molecular identifiers, the study reports. Via MiXCR, TCRdb re-called the PCR reads, giving one row per CDR3 protein. The sample consists of approximately 230,000 distinct CDR3 sequences, about 25% of them appearing once. The material sequenced was PBMCs, taken before TCRalphabeta/CD19-depleted stem cell transplant. The receptors were sampled from a girl aged 2-15 years with Fanconi anemia, due to receive a stem cell transplant.

Remarks on this clonotype: This may arise from a read error, as a much more abundant clone is one base away. The chain uses TRBV29-1 and TRBJ2-7; D gene unclear. Germline lookup yields CDR1 SQVTM and CDR2 ANQGSEA. This CDR3 is 13 amino acids long. The CDR3 region has the DNA TGCGGCGTTGAAGGCGAGAACAGCTACGAGCAGTACTTC. This encodes CGVEGENSYEQYF.

This clonotype was seen a handful of times. The rearrangement uses TRBV29-1 and TRBJ2-1; D perhaps matches TRBD2 (5 bases). The CDR3 consists of 17 residues. CDR1 SQVTM and CDR2 ANQGSEA come from the germline V gene. Trimming stripped 1 base from V and 4 bases from J, with 20 bases between. The CDR3 is CSVEAEAERANYNEQFF. DNA for the CDR3: TGCAGCGTTGAAGCCGAAGCCGAGAGGGCCAATTACAATGAGCAGTTCTTC.

The rearrangement joins TRBV6-1 to TRBJ2-7; a weak D match, TRBD2 (5 bases). The CDR3 sequence is 14 residues long. V lost 6 bases to trimming and J lost 2 bases, with 14 bases between them. The V gene's germline CDR1 is MNHNS and CDR2 SASEGT. Here the CDR3 reads CASRNDGITYEQYF. CDR3 DNA sequence: TGTGCCAGCAGAAATGACGGGATTACCTACGAGCAGTACTTC.

This clonotype was counted only a few times. The chain has TRBV5-1 and TRBJ2-1; D tentatively fits TRBD1 or TRBD2 (5 bases each). CDR3 length: 14 residues. Trimming pared 2 bases from V and 2 bases from J, leaving 8 bases between. The germline CDR1 and CDR2 sequences are SGHRS and YFSETQ. CDR3 nucleotides: TGCGCCAGCAGCTTCCGGGACCCCTACAATGAGCAGTTCTTC. Its translation: CASSFRDPYNEQFF.

A few counts support this clonotype. The chain links TRBV4-1 to TRBJ2-7; D gene unclear. CDR1 is MGHRA and CDR2 is YSYEKL in the germline V gene. The V and J ends lost 0 bases and 3 bases respectively, with 9 bases between them. CDR3 size: 14 residues. The CDR3: CASSQDLVLYEQYF. CDR3 DNA sequence: TGCGCCAGCAGCCAAGATCTAGTTCTCTACGAGCAGTACTTC.

A few counts support this clonotype. V is TRBV5-6 and J is TRBJ2-7, with D possibly called TRBD1 or TRBD2 (6 bases each). V gave up 4 bases and J gave up 4 bases, with 15 bases separating them. Germline loops: CDR1 SGHDT, CDR2 YYEEEE. The CDR3 extends over 14 amino acids. As DNA, the CDR3 is TGTGCCAGCAGCCGCGGGACAAACCTTTACGAGCAGTACTTC. Protein sequence: CASSRGTNLYEQYF.

The V and J genes are TRBV7-8 and TRBJ2-1, with D perhaps matching TRBD1 or TRBD2 (5 bases each). With 3 bases removed from V and 5 bases from J, the gap between germline ends came to 20 bases. Germline V gene data show CDR1 as SGHVS and CDR2 as FQNEAQ. CDR3 length: 17 amino acids. The CDR3 region is CASSLTAGTVRNNEQFF. The CDR3 DNA reads as TGTGCCAGCAGCTTGACGGCCGGGACGGTACGAAACAATGAGCAGTTCTTC. Full variable domain (missing parts from reference TRBV7-8 and TRBJ2-1): GAGVSQSPRYKVAKRGQDVALRCDPISGHVSLFWYQQALGQGPEFLTYFQNEAQLDKSGLPSDRFFAERPEGSVSTLKIQRTQQEDSAVYLCASSLTAGTVRNNEQFFGPGTRLTVL.

The chain uses TRBV11-2 and TRBJ2-7, with D unclear. The CDR3 spans 17 residues. Germline values: CDR1 SGHAT, CDR2 FQNNGV. Trimming pared 1 base from V and 8 bases from J, leaving 24 bases between. Here the CDR3 DNA reads TGTGCCAGCAGCTTAGTGACAATTGCGCGGATCCAAGTCAAGCAGTACTTC. The encoded protein is CASSLVTIARIQVKQYF.

Only one count was recorded for this clonotype. The chain recombines TRBV28 with TRBJ2-1; TRBD1 agrees at 7 bases. The CDR3 is 11 amino acids. The V gene's germline CDR1 is MDHEN and CDR2 SYDVKM. Trimming cost V 4 bases and J 14 bases; bases outside gene matches: 5. CDR3 DNA: TGTGCCAGCAGTTCCGGGACAGAGGAGTTCTTC. Its protein is CASSSGTEEFF.

This clonotype has ten or more counts. This chain links TRBV20-1 with TRBJ2-5; D call uncertain. The germline V gene has CDR1 DFQATT and CDR2 SNEGSKA (reference sequence). V was trimmed by 3 bases and J by 3 bases, leaving 8 bases between them. The length of the CDR3 is 12 residues. The CDR3 DNA is TGCAGTGCTAGCCCCCATGAAGAGACCCAGTACTTC. Translating gives CSASPHEETQYF.

This clonotype was counted many times. V usage is TRBV12-3 or TRBV12-4 and J usage is TRBJ2-1; D ambiguous. The CDR3 is 13 amino acids. With 6 bases removed from V and 10 bases from J, the gap between germline ends came to 16 bases. This CDR3 is CASSPPGGIEQFF. CDR3 nucleotide sequence: TGTGCCAGCAGCCCTCCTGGCGGAATCGAGCAGTTCTTC.

The V call is TRBV20-1, the J call TRBJ2-7; TRBD2 aligns across 9 bases. V shed 0 bases, J shed 5 bases, and the junction held 17 bases outside the gene matches. Germline lookup yields CDR1 DFQATT and CDR2 SNEGSKA (reference sequence). The length of the CDR3 is 18 residues. The CDR3 nucleotides are TGCAGTGCTAGAGATCAGAGAAGAAGCGGGGGGTTTAGGAACGAGCAGTACTTC. Protein product: CSARDQRRSGGFRNEQYF.

This rearrangement joins TRBV9 to TRBJ2-1; D possibly corresponds to TRBD2 (5 bases). The CDR3 extends over 19 amino acids. Germline-derived CDR1 and CDR2 are SGDLS and YYNGEE. V shed 1 base and J shed 0 bases, with 20 bases lying between them. The CDR3 DNA is TGTGCCAGCAGCGTAACTCAGTTACGAGCGGAGAGCTCCTACAATGAGCAGTTCTTC. It specifies CASSVTQLRAESSYNEQFF.

This clonotype was detected ten times or more. This chain uses TRBV20-1 with TRBJ2-1; 13 nucleotides align to TRBD2. The V gene's germline CDR1 is DFQATT and CDR2 SNEGSKA (reference sequence). CDR3 length equals 16 residues. V lost 5 bases to trimming and J lost 0 bases; unmatched junction nucleotides: 4. The CDR3 DNA follows: TGCAGTGCTCCGGGACTAGCGGGGAGCTCCTACAATGAGCAGTTCTTC. It yields the protein CSAPGLAGSSYNEQFF.

This sequence joins TRBV4-1 and TRBJ2-3; 9 bases are shared with TRBD2. The CDR3 has 16 amino acids. J lost 6 bases, V lost 2 bases, and 9 bases had no gene match. The germline V gene has CDR1 MGHRA and CDR2 YSYEKL. CDR3 DNA: TGCGCCAGCAGCCAAATCACCGGGACTAGCTCCGATACGCAGTATTTT. Encoded protein: CASSQITGTSSDTQYF.

At least ten counts were recorded for this clonotype. The chain recombines TRBV29-1 with TRBJ1-1, with 8 bases fitting TRBD1. CDR1 SQVTM and CDR2 ANQGSEA come from the germline V gene. V lost 3 bases, J lost 4 bases, and 4 bases stayed unmatched. This CDR3 region has 13 residues. The CDR3 region has the DNA TGCAGCGTTGATGATACAGGGGGCACTGAAGCTTTCTTT. Protein sequence: CSVDDTGGTEAFF.

There are many counts of this clonotype. The V gene is TRBV5-1, the J gene TRBJ2-7, with D possibly matching TRBD2 (7 bases). CDR3 length: 15 amino acids. The V gene lost 6 bases and the J gene lost 3 bases, with 19 bases spanning the gap. Germline lookup yields CDR1 SGHRS and CDR2 YFSETQ. CDR3 residues: CASKISGGIYYEQYF. CDR3 DNA: TGCGCCAGCAAGATCTCGGGGGGCATATACTACGAGCAGTACTTC.

The chain links TRBV6-2 or TRBV6-3 to TRBJ2-3; 8 positions agree with TRBD2. V was clipped by 0 bases and J by 1 base; unmatched bases: 12. The CDR3 loop spans 19 amino acids. CDR1 is MNHEY, CDR2 SVGEGT, per germline. CDR3 loop: CASSYSLERGFMGTDTQYF. The DNA of the CDR3 is TGTGCCAGCAGTTACTCGTTAGAGCGGGGGTTCATGGGCACAGATACGCAGTATTTT.

This chain connects TRBV7-2 to TRBJ2-5; D possibly uses TRBD1 or TRBD2 (5 bases each). Germline CDR1 and CDR2: SGHTA and FQGNSA. CDR3 length: 13 amino acids. V lost 3 bases and J lost 5, with 10 bases in between. CDR3 nucleotides: TGTGCCAGCAGCTTTGGGGGAATGGAGACCCAGTACTTC. It codes for CASSFGGMETQYF. The complete variable domain, with remaining parts taken from reference TRBV7-2 and TRBJ2-5, reads GAGVSQSPSNKVTEKGKDVELRCDPISGHTALYWYRQSLGQGLEFLIYFQGNSAPDKSGLPSDRFSAERTGGSVSTLTIQRTQQEDSAVYLCASSFGGMETQYFGPGTRLLVL.

The V and J genes are TRBV23-1 and TRBJ2-2; TRBD1 is a possible D gene (6 bases). TRBV23-1 has ORF status, its function being uncertain. The V end lost 2 bases, the J end lost 4 bases, and 14 bases lay between the germline ends. The CDR3 runs 16 residues. Here the CDR3 reads CASSQRGQPLTGELFF. The CDR3 DNA reads TGCGCCAGCAGTCAAAGAGGACAGCCGCTCACCGGGGAGCTGTTTTTT.

This clonotype was observed a few times. V usage is TRBV20-1 and J usage is TRBJ2-1; the D is unclear. This CDR3 is built from 9 residues. V lost 4 bases to trimming and J lost 8 bases, with 3 bases between them. CDR1 and CDR2 (germline): DFQATT, SNEGSKA (reference sequence). CDR3 nucleotides: TGCAGTGCTAACTATGAGCAGTTCTTC. It specifies CSANYEQFF.

This clonotype was recorded a few times. This chain links TRBV7-9 with TRBJ1-1; D is unclear. Germline values: CDR1 SEHNR, CDR2 FQNEAQ (reference sequence). The CDR3 loop spans 13 amino acids. Trimming took off 2 bases at V and 1 base at J, with 5 bases between the two ends. The CDR3 loop is CASSLQANTEAFF. The CDR3 DNA is TGTGCCAGCAGCTTACAGGCGAACACTGAAGCTTTCTTT. Variable domain in full (rest from reference TRBV7-9 and TRBJ1-1): DTGVSQNPRHKITKRGQNVTFRCDPISEHNRLYWYRQTLGQGPEFLTYFQNEAQLEKSRLLSDRFSAERPKGSFSTLEIQRTEQGDSAMYLCASSLQANTEAFFGQGTRLTVV.

This clonotype has a count of ten or more. The V call is TRBV28, the J call TRBJ2-5; D is unresolved. CDR3 length: 14 residues. Germline values: CDR1 MDHEN, CDR2 SYDVKM. The germline V and J ends were trimmed by 4 bases and 5 bases, with 14 bases remaining between them. The CDR3 protein is CASSSQGLVETQYF. CDR3 coding DNA: TGTGCCAGCAGTTCCCAAGGGCTAGTGGAGACCCAGTACTTC.

In DNA form, the CDR3 reads TGTGCCAGCAGTGAATGGGCAGATCTCAATGAAAAACTGTTTTTT. This translates into CASSEWADLNEKLFF. The chain uses TRBV6-1 and TRBJ1-4, with D unresolved. Trimming took 2 bases from V and 5 from J, leaving 12 bases between them. Germline CDR1 reads MNHNS; CDR2 reads SASEGT. The CDR3 totals 15 residues.

The CDR3: CSVEVYEVTYQETQYF. CDR3 DNA: TGCAGCGTTGAAGTATATGAGGTGACGTACCAAGAGACCCAGTACTTC. The chain carries TRBV29-1 and TRBJ2-5; no firm D call. CDR1 and CDR2 from the germline V gene are SQVTM and ANQGSEA. V lost 1 base, J lost 0 bases, and 15 bases lay in between. CDR3 length: 16 amino acids.

In its sample, this clonotype was seen many times. V gene TRBV29-1 combines with J gene TRBJ2-3, with 12 bases that match TRBD2. The ends lost 7 bases at V and 2 bases at J; junction bases unmatched: 7. This CDR3 region has 15 residues. In germline, CDR1 is SQVTM, CDR2 ANQGSEA. CDR3 protein: CSALTSGRVTDTQYF. CDR3 sequence (DNA): TGCAGCGCCCTGACTAGCGGGAGAGTCACAGATACGCAGTATTTT.

The V call is TRBV9, the J call TRBJ2-5; D unclear. Per germline, CDR1 SGDLS and CDR2 YYNGEE. V dropped 0 bases and J dropped 4 bases, with 13 bases sitting between them. CDR3 size: 15 residues. The CDR3 coding sequence is TGTGCCAGCAGCGTAGACGGCTCTTCGGGAGAGACCCAGTACTTC. Protein product: CASSVDGSSGETQYF. The variable domain in full, completed from reference TRBV9 and TRBJ2-5, reads DSGVTQTPKHLITATGQRVTLRCSPRSGDLSVYWYQQSLDQGLQFLIQYYNGEERAKGNILERFSAQQFPDLHSELNLSSLELGDSALYFCASSVDGSSGETQYFGPGTRLLVL.

A few counts support this clonotype. V is TRBV9 and J is TRBJ2-3; D call uncertain. From germline, CDR1 is SGDLS and CDR2 YYNGEE. This CDR3 comprises 13 residues. V was clipped by 7 bases and J by 4 bases, with 13 bases between them. This CDR3 is CASGVGIPDTQYF. The DNA of the CDR3 is TGTGCCAGCGGGGTGGGGATCCCAGATACGCAGTATTTT.

V and J are TRBV29-1 and TRBJ1-2; 7 nucleotides match TRBD1. This CDR3 has 14 residues. Germline trimming cut 3 bases from V and 8 bases from J; bases unmatched to any gene: 12. From germline, CDR1 is SQVTM and CDR2 ANQGSEA. The CDR3 protein is CSVEWTGEGGGYTF. CDR3 DNA: TGCAGCGTTGAGTGGACAGGCGAAGGGGGCGGCTACACCTTC.

This rearrangement joins TRBV7-7 to TRBJ2-5; 10 bases align to TRBD1. This CDR3 is built from 15 residues. J lost 3 bases, V lost 1 base, and 2 bases had no gene match. Germline values: CDR1 SSHAT, CDR2 FNYEAQ (reference sequence). The CDR3 DNA reads TGTGCCAGCAGCTTAGTCGGGACAGGGGAAGAGACCCAGTACTTC. Translation: CASSLVGTGEETQYF.

This chain uses TRBV6-1 with TRBJ2-7; tentatively, D is TRBD1 or TRBD2 (6 bases each). Germline CDR1 and CDR2: MNHNS and SASEGT. The V end was cut by 6 bases, the J end by 3 bases, with 15 bases between. The CDR3 contains 14 residues. CDR3 nucleotide sequence: TGTGCCAGCAGCCCCACGGGGGCGGGCTACGAGCAGTACTTC. Translated: CASSPTGAGYEQYF.

This clonotype was counted only a few times. The chain links TRBV7-9 to TRBJ1-3; 7 nucleotides agree with TRBD1. The CDR3 covers 15 residues. Germline CDR1 reads SEHNR; CDR2 reads FQNEAQ (reference sequence). With V trimmed by 4 bases and J by 5 bases, 8 bases remained unmatched. In nucleotides, the CDR3 is TGTGCCAGCAGCTATCGACAGGGCAACCGAAACACCATATATTTT. It codes for CASSYRQGNRNTIYF.